This T cell receptor beta chain was sequenced for a study of beta chain features in type 1 diabetes. At the level of the study: Sorted cell examination encompassed roughly 98,000,000 cells across all samples. Study results and caveats: A greater similarity of naive, central memory and Treg TCRB repertoires was seen among patients than among healthy donors. In every one of the four CD4+ subsets, TCRB CDR3s were moderately but significantly shorter in Type 1 diabetes patients. The VDJ junctions of type 1 diabetes patients carried fewer insertions and more deletions.

Details on this clone: The target antigen is unknown.

Germline values: CDR1 LNHDA, CDR2 SQIVND (reference sequence). The CDR3 extends over 16 amino acids. V lost 4 bases to trimming and J lost 9 bases; unmatched junction nucleotides: 15. Reverse transcribing all isolated RNA meant expressed TCRB transcripts were sequenced. Repertoires were generated with immunoSEQ multiplex PCR, while TCRdb's copy carries only in-frame clones and drops some. The data contain around 130,000 clones, 9% of them singletons. Via CD45RO/CCR7/CD25/CD127/CD95/CD27, cells of the CD4+ naive, central memory, regulatory and stem cell-like memory subsets were sorted. The receptor was derived from a man aged 25-45 years with type 1 diabetes. The material sequenced was central memory CD4+ T cells from blood. V usage is TRBV19 and J usage is TRBJ2-1; TRBD1 agrees at 7 bases. CDR3 loop: CASSTLFGRGLGEQFF. The CDR3 bases are TGTGCCAGTAGTACACTCTTTGGTAGGGGGCTGGGTGAGCAGTTCTTC.